The 7 T cell receptor beta chains below all came from one sample that was sequenced in a study of human T cells and chemical hapten exposure. TCRdb re-analysed the RACE reads in MiXCR, keeping a single row per CDR3 protein. The sample carries about 300,000 distinct CDR3 sequences, around 5% recorded once. Stated time point: pre-sensitization, week 0. Specified treatment: therapeutic diphenylcyclopropenone sensitization with weekly scalp DPC. Sequenced here: whole blood, sampled in connection with sensitization to the hapten diphenylcyclopropenone (DPC). The origin of the receptors is a woman aged 18 to 35 with alopecia areata. Some clones in this sample may be carry-over from other donors' samples.

Concerning this clonotype itself: A much larger clone sits a single nucleotide away, making a read error possible. The conserved closing phenylalanine or tryptophan is absent in this CDR3, likely reflecting a read error. CDR3 nucleotides: TGTGCCAGCAGCCCTGAACTTAGCAATCAGCCCCAGCATCTT. Its translation is CASSPELSNQPQHL. The chain couples TRBV5-5 to TRBJ1-5; no clear D. This CDR3 is 14 amino acids long. Germline loops: CDR1 SGHKS, CDR2 YYEKEE (reference sequence). With 4 bases removed from V and 0 bases from J, the gap between germline ends came to 8 bases.

The CDR3 coding sequence is TGTGCCAGCAGCTTGGCCTGGGCAGGTGGGGCCAACGTCCTGACTTTC. Residues: CASSLAWAGGANVLTF. J is TRBJ2-6 and V is TRBV5-5, with D unresolved. The CDR3 runs 16 residues. V was cut by 0 bases and J by 3 bases, with 10 bases left in between. Germline CDR1 reads SGHKS; CDR2 reads YYEKEE (reference sequence).

Ten or more counts support this clonotype. The chain couples TRBV5-1 to TRBJ2-1, with 11 bases that match TRBD2. Trimming cost V 2 bases and J 7 bases; bases outside gene matches: 8. This CDR3 comprises 16 residues. Germline assignment: CDR1 SGHRS and CDR2 YFSETQ. CDR3 loop: CASSFPLAGDPNEQFF. The CDR3 coding sequence is TGCGCCAGCAGCTTCCCACTAGCGGGGGACCCGAATGAGCAGTTCTTC.

V gene TRBV15 combines with J gene TRBJ1-1; TRBD1 matches at 7 bases. Germline values: CDR1 LNHNV, CDR2 YYDKDF (reference sequence). The CDR3 runs 17 residues. After removal of 2 bases from V and 0 bases from J, the junction contained 9 bases not matched to a gene. This CDR3 is CATSRFPTGYMNTEAFF. The CDR3 DNA follows: TGTGCCACCAGCAGATTCCCGACAGGGTACATGAACACTGAAGCTTTCTTT.

This clonotype occurred once. One base away lies a much larger clone, so this may be a sequencing read error. The V call is TRBV6-2 or TRBV6-3, the J call TRBJ2-5; D is undetermined. Per the germline V gene, CDR1 is MNHEY and CDR2 is SVGEGT. V gave up 0 bases and J gave up 1 base, with 12 bases separating them. The CDR3 loop spans 16 amino acids. The CDR3 bases are TGTGCCAGCAGTTACTCGATTGTGGCTTTCCAAGAGACCCAGTACTTC. As protein: CASSYSIVAFQETQYF.

Many counts were recorded for this clonotype. Here the CDR3 DNA reads TGTGCCACCAGCACGAGACAGGGCGTCACTGAAGCTTTCTTT. This encodes CATSTRQGVTEAFF. The rearrangement joins TRBV15 to TRBJ1-1; 7 nucleotides line up with TRBD1. This CDR3 comprises 14 residues. V was clipped by 4 bases and J by 4 bases; unmatched bases: 6. Germline lookup yields CDR1 LNHNV and CDR2 YYDKDF (reference sequence). The entire variable domain, with the rest obtained from reference TRBV15 and TRBJ1-1, is as follows: DAMVIQNPRYQVTQFGKPVTLSCSQTLNHNVMYWYQQKSSQAPKLLFHYYDKDFNNEADTPDNFQSRRPNTSFCFLDIRSPGLGDTAMYLCATSTRQGVTEAFFGQGTRLTVV.

V usage is TRBV4-2 and J usage is TRBJ1-1; the D is unclear. Germline V lookup: CDR1 LGHNA, CDR2 YNFKEQ. Deletions cut 3 bases from V and 1 base from J, with 12 bases between. The CDR3 has 15 amino acids. The CDR3 loop reads CASSQGITRNTEAFF. The CDR3 DNA is TGTGCCAGCAGCCAGGGTATAACAAGGAACACTGAAGCTTTCTTT.